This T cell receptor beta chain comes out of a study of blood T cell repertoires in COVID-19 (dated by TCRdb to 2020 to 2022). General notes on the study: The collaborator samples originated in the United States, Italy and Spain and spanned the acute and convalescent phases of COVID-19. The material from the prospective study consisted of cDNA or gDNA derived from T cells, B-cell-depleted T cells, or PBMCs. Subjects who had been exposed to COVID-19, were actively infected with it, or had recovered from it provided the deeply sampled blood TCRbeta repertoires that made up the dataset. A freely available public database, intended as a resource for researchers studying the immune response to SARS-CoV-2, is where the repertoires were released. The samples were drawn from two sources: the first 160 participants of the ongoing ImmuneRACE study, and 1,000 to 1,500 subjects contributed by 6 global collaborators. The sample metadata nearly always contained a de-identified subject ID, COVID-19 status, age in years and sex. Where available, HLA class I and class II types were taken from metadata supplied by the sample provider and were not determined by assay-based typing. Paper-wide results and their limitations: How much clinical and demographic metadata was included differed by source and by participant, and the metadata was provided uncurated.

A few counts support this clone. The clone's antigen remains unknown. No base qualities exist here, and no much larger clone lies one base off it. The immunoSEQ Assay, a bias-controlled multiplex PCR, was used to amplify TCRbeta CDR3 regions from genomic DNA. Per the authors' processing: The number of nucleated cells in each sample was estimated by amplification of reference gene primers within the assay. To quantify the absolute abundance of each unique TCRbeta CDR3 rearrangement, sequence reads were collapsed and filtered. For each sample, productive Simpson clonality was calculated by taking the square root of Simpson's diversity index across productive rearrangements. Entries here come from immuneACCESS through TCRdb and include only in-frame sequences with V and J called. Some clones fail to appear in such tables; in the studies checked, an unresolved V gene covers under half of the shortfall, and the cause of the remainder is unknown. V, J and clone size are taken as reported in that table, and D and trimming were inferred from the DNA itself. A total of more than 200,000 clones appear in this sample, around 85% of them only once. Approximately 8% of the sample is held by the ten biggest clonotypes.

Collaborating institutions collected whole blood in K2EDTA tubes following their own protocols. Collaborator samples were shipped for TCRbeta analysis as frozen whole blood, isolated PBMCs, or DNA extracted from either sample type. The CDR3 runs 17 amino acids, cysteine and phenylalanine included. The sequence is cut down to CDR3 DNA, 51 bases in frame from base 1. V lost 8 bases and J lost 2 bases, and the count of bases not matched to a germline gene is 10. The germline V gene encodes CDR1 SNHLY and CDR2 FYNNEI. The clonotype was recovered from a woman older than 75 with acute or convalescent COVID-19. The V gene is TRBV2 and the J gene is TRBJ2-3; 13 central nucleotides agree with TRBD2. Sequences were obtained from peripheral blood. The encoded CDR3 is CASRFAGLAGNTDTQYF. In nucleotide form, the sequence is TGTGCCAGCCGGTTCGCGGGACTAGCGGGAAACACAGATACGCAGTATTTT.